One sample yielded the 8 T cell receptor beta chains listed below, sequenced in a study of graft-versus-host responses after intestinal transplantation. Sequencing was performed with immunoSEQ multiplex PCR; in TCRdb, only in-frame clones are kept and a portion is missing. The sample has about 120,000 clones; approximately 95% are singletons. For these TCRs, the target antigens are not known. The sample was unstimulated CD8+ T cells sorted from spleen or lymph node cells, taken before intestinal transplant. These receptors all stem from a human donor who received an intestinal transplant.

The chain carries TRBV28 and TRBJ2-7; TRBD1 is a possible D gene (5 bases). Trimming pared 7 bases from V and 5 bases from J, leaving 18 bases between. Germline CDR1 reads MDHEN; CDR2 reads SYDVKM. This CDR3 has 14 residues. The chain's CDR3 is CASTFTTGSNEQYF. The DNA for the CDR3 is TGTGCCAGCACTTTTACTACAGGTTCCAACGAGCAGTACTTC.

This clone occurred a few times. V is TRBV10-3 and J is TRBJ2-7, with D maybe TRBD1 (7 bases). CDR3 length: 13 amino acids. The V end was cut by 5 bases, the J end by 4 bases, with 12 bases between. Germline V gives CDR1 ENHRY, CDR2 SYGVKD. CDR3 DNA: TGTGCCATCAGTAGACAGGGAGGATACGAGCAGTACTTC. Translated: CAISRQGGYEQYF.

V is TRBV6-5 and J is TRBJ2-7; 10 positions match TRBD2. The J segment lost 6 bases and the V segment lost 6 bases, leaving 11 bases of the junction unmatched. This CDR3 contains 15 residues. Germline CDR1 is MNHEY and CDR2 is SVGAGI. CDR3: CASRPLAGVISEQYF. The CDR3 coding sequence is TGTGCCAGCAGGCCGCTAGCGGGAGTAATCAGCGAGCAGTACTTC.

The chain carries TRBV5-1 and TRBJ1-3; D uncertain. The ends were cut back, 0 bases at V and 4 bases at J, with 11 bases in the middle. The CDR3 contains 15 residues. Germline V CDR1 and CDR2: SGHRS, YFSETQ. The CDR3 bases are TGCGCCAGCAGCTTGGTTGCTGGGTGGGGAAACACCATATATTTT. Its translation: CASSLVAGWGNTIYF.

The chain couples TRBV28 to TRBJ2-2; TRBD2 aligns across 14 bases. This CDR3 region has 17 residues. CDR1 and CDR2 from the germline V gene are MDHEN and SYDVKM. The junction had 8 bases not matched to a gene; V was cut back by 6 bases and J by 5 bases. The CDR3 bases are TGTGCCAGCAGCCCTGGGACTAGCGGGAGCGGAACCGGGGAGCTGTTTTTT. Encoded protein: CASSPGTSGSGTGELFF.

The chain combines TRBV19 with TRBJ2-1; D is unclear. Trimming stripped 3 bases from V and 0 bases from J, with 9 bases between. CDR1 LNHDA and CDR2 SQIVND come from the germline V gene (reference sequence). This CDR3 region has 15 residues. The CDR3 protein is CASSMWEGSYNEQFF. As DNA, the CDR3 is TGTGCCAGTAGTATGTGGGAAGGCTCCTACAATGAGCAGTTCTTC.

J is TRBJ1-4 and V is TRBV27, with D maybe TRBD1 (5 bases). The CDR3 is made up of 16 amino acids. Trimming removed 5 bases from V and 8 bases from J, with 21 bases in between. Looked up from germline, CDR1 is MNHEY and CDR2 is SMNVEV (reference sequence). In nucleotides, the CDR3 is TGTGCCAGCAGTCCCAACACAGGCCTAAGGGGAGAAAAACTGTTTTTT. Protein: CASSPNTGLRGEKLFF.

This sequence joins TRBV4-1 and TRBJ2-3, with D hard to call. CDR1 is MGHRA and CDR2 is YSYEKL in the germline V gene. Trimming shortened V by 0 bases and J by 2 bases, and 9 bases separated the two germline ends. This CDR3 has 15 residues. The CDR3 DNA is TGCGCCAGCAGCCAAGAGCAGGAACACACAGATACGCAGTATTTT. This sequence encodes CASSQEQEHTDTQYF.